This entry lists 32 T cell receptor beta chains sequenced from one sample in a study of blood T cells in healthy people across ages (dated by TCRdb to between 2014 and 2017). To prepare the library, 5' RACE was applied. Sequencing was performed on an Illumina HiSeq 2500. The second PCR ran for about 7 to 11 cycles and used a J-beta primer mix along with a sample-barcoded 5' primer. Using fastp trimming at Q25 and MiXCR clonotype assembly, TCRdb reanalyzed the public sequencing data and kept in-frame beta chains. Rows are combined by CDR3 protein, so each entry shows the most common genes and DNA. For this sample the table gives over 950,000 distinct CDR3 sequences, of which around two fifths were detected only once. Of the sample, under 15% is held by the ten largest clones. The sequenced sample was blood. These receptors were collected from a man younger than 35 in good health.

This chain links TRBV27 with TRBJ2-1, with D perhaps TRBD1 (7 bases). The CDR3 is made up of 15 amino acids. V dropped 5 bases and J dropped 6 bases, with 17 bases sitting between them. Looked up from germline, CDR1 is MNHEY and CDR2 is SMNVEV (reference sequence). CDR3 in amino acids: CASSPLSGGLNEQFF. The CDR3 coding sequence is TGTGCCAGCAGTCCCCTGTCAGGGGGGCTCAATGAGCAGTTCTTC.

There are a few counts of this clonotype. V gene TRBV7-2 combines with J gene TRBJ1-2, with 8 bases identical to TRBD1. The CDR3 runs 15 residues. Germline values: CDR1 SGHTA, CDR2 FQGNSA. V shed 6 bases, J shed 2 bases, and the junction held 8 bases outside the gene matches. CDR3 amino acids: CASSPRQGSNYGYTF. The CDR3 DNA is TGTGCCAGCAGTCCTAGACAGGGGTCGAACTATGGCTACACCTTC.

This clonotype was counted a single time. The chain uses TRBV4-1 and TRBJ1-1; TRBD1 might be the D (6 bases). Germline lookup yields CDR1 MGHRA and CDR2 YSYEKL. CDR3 length: 14 residues. V lost 4 bases to trimming and J lost 8 bases, with 17 bases between them. CDR3 protein: CASSLTQGSGEAFF. CDR3 nucleotides: TGCGCCAGCAGCCTTACCCAGGGGAGTGGCGAAGCTTTCTTT.

As concerns this clonotype: Relative to the germline gene, one junction end is altered; a read error may explain this. V is TRBV20-1 and J is TRBJ1-4; 8 nucleotides line up with TRBD1. There are 15 residues in the CDR3. The V gene's germline CDR1 is DFQATT and CDR2 SNEGSKA (reference sequence). The DNA of the CDR3 is TGCAGTGCTAGAATCTCCGACAGGGGAAATGGAAAACTGTTTTTT. It codes for CSARISDRGNGKLFF.

This clonotype appeared a few times. This chain links TRBV7-2 with TRBJ2-1; D is unresolved. The CDR3 extends over 15 amino acids. The germline V and J ends were trimmed by 0 bases and 6 bases, with 12 bases remaining between them. Germline-derived CDR1 and CDR2 are SGHTA and FQGNSA. The CDR3 DNA sequence: TGTGCCAGCAGCTTAGCTGGCAGCGTGGGCAATGAGCAGTTCTTC. Translating it yields CASSLAGSVGNEQFF.

The table lists this clonotype with a few counts. The rearrangement uses TRBV24-1 and TRBJ1-2; D is uncertain. The CDR3 spans 11 residues. CDR1 is KGHDR and CDR2 is SFDVKD in the germline V gene. The V end was cut by 10 bases, the J end by 6 bases, with 11 bases between. CDR3 loop: CATRGAHGYTF. CDR3 sequence (DNA): TGTGCCACACGGGGAGCCCATGGCTACACCTTC.

This clonotype was counted only a few times. The chain combines TRBV12-3 or TRBV12-4 with TRBJ2-3; a weak D match, TRBD2 (6 bases). Trimming removed 1 base from V and 2 bases from J, with 16 bases in between. The CDR3 spans 17 residues. CDR3 sequence reads: CASSLGPSGRTTDTQYF. The CDR3 DNA reads as TGTGCCAGCAGTTTAGGGCCCAGCGGGCGGACCACAGATACGCAGTATTTT.

This clonotype has just a few counts. Here the CDR3 reads CASSQGSHPSGNTIYF. CDR3 DNA sequence: TGCGCCAGCAGCCAAGGGAGCCACCCCTCTGGAAACACCATATATTTT. The chain links TRBV4-1 to TRBJ1-3; D remains unclear. The germline V gene has CDR1 MGHRA and CDR2 YSYEKL. With 1 base removed from V and 0 bases from J, the gap between germline ends came to 10 bases. The CDR3 totals 16 residues.

This clonotype was recorded at least ten times. The CDR3 loop reads CASTKGDTRAFHEQFF. The CDR3 DNA reads TGTGCCAGCACGAAGGGAGACACGAGGGCTTTTCATGAGCAGTTCTTC. The J gene is TRBJ2-1, the V gene TRBV2, with D perhaps matching TRBD2 (5 bases). V was pared by 7 bases and J by 8 bases, with 24 bases between. The germline V gene has CDR1 SNHLY and CDR2 FYNNEI. There are 16 residues in the CDR3.

The rearrangement joins TRBV14 to TRBJ2-1; the D is unclear. V was pared by 1 base and J by 12 bases, with 13 bases between. This CDR3 comprises 13 residues. Germline V CDR1 and CDR2: SGHDN, FVKESK. CDR3 bases: TGTGCCAGCAGCCAAGTACGTCCCGCTGGGCAGTTCTTC. Its protein is CASSQVRPAGQFF.

The chain is built from TRBV28 and TRBJ2-1; unclear D gene. V was shortened by 5 bases and J by 2 bases, with 10 bases between the two germline ends. There are 14 residues in the CDR3. Germline V CDR1 and CDR2: MDHEN, SYDVKM. CDR3 nucleotides: TGTGCCAGCAGTGAACAACCAGCCTACAATGAGCAGTTCTTC. It codes for CASSEQPAYNEQFF.

In its sample, this clonotype was seen once. This chain joins TRBV12-3 or TRBV12-4 and TRBJ1-4, with D unresolved. The V gene lost 3 bases and the J gene lost 7 bases, with 12 bases spanning the gap. The CDR3 is 14 amino acids. The CDR3 sequence is CASSFPRPSEKLFF. Here the CDR3 DNA reads TGTGCCAGCAGTTTCCCTCGACCGAGTGAAAAACTGTTTTTT.

The chain has TRBV7-2 and TRBJ1-4; 7 positions agree with TRBD1. From germline, CDR1 is SGHTA and CDR2 FQGNSA. With 6 bases clipped from V and 6 bases from J, the junction kept 10 bases outside the gene matches. This CDR3 comprises 15 residues. The CDR3: CASRDPGTEHEKLFF. In DNA, the CDR3 is TGTGCCAGCAGGGACCCCGGGACAGAGCATGAAAAACTGTTTTTT.

This sequence joins TRBV20-1 and TRBJ2-2, with D possibly matching TRBD2 (7 bases). CDR1 DFQATT and CDR2 SNEGSKA come from the germline V gene (reference sequence). The CDR3 consists of 14 residues. Deletions cut 5 bases from V and 7 bases from J, with 17 bases between. The CDR3 region has the DNA TGCAGTGCTCGATTAGGGGGGGCAGGCGGGGAGCTGTTTTTT. It translates to CSARLGGAGGELFF.

A remark on this clonotype: This could be a read error, since a much larger clone is one nucleotide away. The rearrangement joins TRBV12-3 or TRBV12-4 to TRBJ1-5, with 8 bases matching TRBD1. The CDR3 runs to 15 residues. The CDR3 coding sequence is TGTGCCAGCAGTCAAACAGGGGGTACCAATCCGCCCCAGCATTTT. This encodes CASSQTGGTNPPQHF.

The chain employs TRBV12-3 or TRBV12-4 and TRBJ2-2; TRBD1 agrees at 12 bases. CDR3 length: 16 residues. Unmatched junction bases numbered 6, after V lost 3 bases and J lost 7 bases. The CDR3 sequence: CASSLGQGALDGELFF. The CDR3 DNA reads as TGTGCCAGCAGTTTGGGACAGGGGGCGTTGGACGGGGAGCTGTTTTTT.

The chain is built from TRBV20-1 and TRBJ1-1; D is uncertain. Germline V lookup: CDR1 DFQATT, CDR2 SNEGSKA (reference sequence). V gave up 4 bases and J gave up 1 base, with 7 bases separating them. The CDR3 runs to 12 residues. Here the CDR3 reads CSATPGNTEAFF. DNA for the CDR3: TGCAGTGCTACGCCAGGGAACACTGAAGCTTTCTTT.

There are a few counts of this clonotype. The gene calls are TRBV7-2 and TRBJ1-5, with 10 bases that match TRBD1. The length of the CDR3 is 14 residues. Germline CDR1 is SGHTA and CDR2 is FQGNSA. Germline trimming cut 5 bases from V and 5 bases from J; bases unmatched to any gene: 3. Here the CDR3 reads CASSGDRGHQPQHF. Here the CDR3 DNA reads TGTGCCAGCAGCGGCGACAGGGGGCATCAGCCCCAGCATTTT.

This clonotype was observed a few times. The chain carries TRBV11-1 and TRBJ2-2, with unresolved D. V lost 6 bases and J lost 5, with 13 bases in between. The CDR3 is 14 residues long. From germline, CDR1 is SGHAT and CDR2 FQDESV (reference sequence). DNA for the CDR3: TGTGCCAGCAGAATCGACCTACCGACCGGGGAGCTGTTTTTT. It yields the protein CASRIDLPTGELFF.

This chain joins TRBV2 and TRBJ1-1; D call uncertain. The CDR3 runs 14 residues. Per germline, CDR1 SNHLY and CDR2 FYNNEI. Trimming pared 7 bases from V and 4 bases from J, leaving 16 bases between. The chain's CDR3 is CASTHPSRGTEAFF. DNA of the CDR3: TGTGCCAGCACTCATCCTTCGCGGGGCACTGAAGCTTTCTTT. The variable domain in full, completed from reference TRBV2 and TRBJ1-1, reads EPEVTQTPSHQVTQMGQEVILRCVPISNHLYFYWYRQILGQKVEFLVSFYNNEISEKSEIFDDQFSVERPDGSNFTLKIRSTKLEDSAMYFCASTHPSRGTEAFFGQGTRLTVV.

This rearrangement joins TRBV29-1 to TRBJ2-3, with TRBD2 as a possible D gene (5 bases). V lost 0 bases to trimming and J lost 0 bases, with 22 bases between them. CDR1 and CDR2 (germline): SQVTM, ANQGSEA. This CDR3 has 19 residues. In nucleotides, the CDR3 is TGCAGCGTTGAAGATCCGGAGGACTGGGTAGGAACTAGCACAGATACGCAGTATTTT. Amino acid sequence: CSVEDPEDWVGTSTDTQYF.

This clonotype appeared once. This chain joins TRBV12-3 or TRBV12-4 and TRBJ1-1; no clear D gene. The CDR3 covers 15 residues. V was pared by 8 bases and J by 4 bases, with 20 bases between. The DNA for the CDR3 is TGTGCCAGCCGGACCACTGGAGCAAATGGCACTGAAGCTTTCTTT. It translates to CASRTTGANGTEAFF.

Note on this clonotype: Relative to the germline gene, one junction end is altered; a read error may explain this. The J gene is TRBJ2-3, the V gene TRBV9; 12 nucleotides align to TRBD2. The germline CDR1 and CDR2 sequences are SGDLS and YYNGEE. The CDR3 has 16 amino acids. The CDR3 loop reads CASSSRTSGDPDMQYF. The CDR3 nucleotides are TGTGCCAGCAGCTCACGGACTAGCGGGGACCCCGATATGCAGTATTTT. The variable domain in full, with the rest retrieved from reference TRBV9 and TRBJ2-3, is DSGVTQTPKHLITATGQRVTLRCSPRSGDLSVYWYQQSLDQGLQFLIQYYNGEERAKGNILERFSAQQFPDLHSELNLSSLELGDSALYFCASSSRTSGDPDMQYFGPGTRLTVL.

The chain joins TRBV4-3 to TRBJ1-6; D unresolved. The CDR3 is 16 residues long. Trimming left V 0 bases short and J 13 bases short, with 19 bases between. The germline gives CDR1 LGHNA, CDR2 YSLEER. The CDR3 loop is CASSQETSIYEYPLHF. As DNA, the CDR3 is TGCGCCAGCAGCCAAGAAACGTCCATTTACGAATACCCCCTCCACTTT.

V gene TRBV6-6 combines with J gene TRBJ2-5; TRBD2 matches 8 bases. The CDR3 runs to 16 residues. After removal of 2 bases from V and 0 bases from J, the junction contained 5 bases not matched to a gene. CDR1 and CDR2 (germline): MNHNY, SVGAGI (reference sequence). The CDR3 DNA sequence: TGTGCCAGCAGTTACGGCCAGCGGGGGAACCAAGAGACCCAGTACTTC. Translation: CASSYGQRGNQETQYF.

This chain joins TRBV27 and TRBJ2-7; TRBD1 matches 8 bases. The J segment lost 0 bases and the V segment lost 2 bases, leaving 12 bases of the junction unmatched. Germline V lookup: CDR1 MNHEY, CDR2 SMNVEV (reference sequence). The CDR3 extends over 18 amino acids. In nucleotides, the CDR3 is TGTGCCAGCAGTTTAATGTTGGTGACAGGGGCTCTCTCCTACGAGCAGTACTTC. Translated: CASSLMLVTGALSYEQYF.

This rearrangement joins TRBV5-5 to TRBJ1-2; D is undetermined. Trimming stripped 4 bases from V and 2 bases from J, with 18 bases between. CDR1 and CDR2 (germline): SGHKS, YYEKEE (reference sequence). The CDR3 consists of 16 residues. CDR3 DNA: TGTGCCAGCAGCCCGCGACTAGGGCCCCGAAACTATGGCTACACCTTC. Protein: CASSPRLGPRNYGYTF.

The gene calls are TRBV6-2 or TRBV6-3 and TRBJ1-1; no firm D call. The CDR3 sequence is 16 residues long. Looked up from germline, CDR1 is MNHEY and CDR2 is SVGEGT. V lost 6 bases, J lost 0 bases, and 17 bases lay in between. As DNA, the CDR3 is TGTGCCAGCAGAGAATACGGGGAATCCATGAACACTGAAGCTTTCTTT. Its protein is CASREYGESMNTEAFF.

The chain has TRBV20-1 and TRBJ1-5; maybe TRBD1 (5 bases). Germline V gene lookup returns CDR1 DFQATT and CDR2 SNEGSKA (reference sequence). Trimming left V 4 bases short and J 8 bases short, with 6 bases between. This CDR3 comprises 10 residues. CDR3 sequence (DNA): TGCAGTGCTAAAGGGGAGCCCCAGCATTTT. The encoded protein is CSAKGEPQHF.

This chain joins TRBV6-2 or TRBV6-3 and TRBJ1-1; D is undetermined. The V end lost 10 bases, the J end lost 3 bases, and 18 bases lay between the germline ends. This CDR3 spans 14 amino acids. Germline V lookup: CDR1 MNHEY, CDR2 SVGEGT. The CDR3 bases are TGTGCCACCTCGGAGGTTGGGGAGGACACTGAAGCTTTCTTT. As protein: CATSEVGEDTEAFF.

In this sample, this clonotype turned up a few times. A much larger clone lies a single base off, so this may be a read error. The CDR3 here is CAGQDRHEQFF. The CDR3 region has the DNA TGCGCCGGCCAAGACCGCCACGAGCAGTTCTTC. The chain carries TRBV5-1 and TRBJ2-1; D call uncertain. Trimming cost V 10 bases and J 10 bases, with 15 bases left between them. The CDR3 has 11 residues. Germline V CDR1 and CDR2: SGHRS, YFSETQ. The whole variable domain, filled in from reference TRBV5-1 and TRBJ2-1, reads KAGVTQTPRYLIKTRGQQVTLSCSPISGHRSVSWYQQTPGQGLQFLFEYFSETQRNKGNFPGRFSGRQFSNSRSEMNVSTLELGDSALYLCAGQDRHEQFFGPGTRLTVL.

Only a few counts were recorded for this clonotype. The genes are TRBV6-6 and TRBJ1-4; 7 nucleotides line up with TRBD1. This CDR3 has 13 residues. Germline CDR1 reads MNHNY; CDR2 reads SVGAGI (reference sequence). With V trimmed by 8 bases and J by 5 bases, 5 bases remained unmatched. CDR3 in amino acids: CASAQGVNEKLFF. In DNA, the CDR3 is TGTGCCAGCGCCCAGGGGGTAAATGAAAAACTGTTTTTT.